The 22 T cell receptor beta chains in this list originate from one sample, sequenced in a study of T-cell memory formation after mild COVID-19. From the 5' RACE reads, TCRdb called clonotypes with MiXCR, one entry per CDR3 protein. Of around 420,000 distinct CDR3 sequences in the sample, 24% were seen once. Sequenced sample: PBMCs or a T cell subset sorted from them (not recorded which). Receptors originate from an adult woman who had mild COVID-19 (a few samples of this study predate the infection). Cell type and time point are not known.

The rearrangement links TRBV7-9 to TRBJ2-1; D not resolved. Germline CDR1 is SEHNR and CDR2 is FQNEAQ (reference sequence). This CDR3 contains 14 residues. V was clipped by 8 bases and J by 4 bases, with 15 bases between them. CDR3 in amino acids: CASLGLLGYNEQFF. The CDR3 DNA follows: TGTGCCAGCCTAGGTCTTCTTGGGTACAATGAGCAGTTCTTC.

This clonotype has a count of ten or more. The J gene is TRBJ1-2, the V gene TRBV7-9, with 8 bases lining up with TRBD1. Germline values: CDR1 SEHNR, CDR2 FQNEAQ (reference sequence). V lost 6 bases, J lost 4 bases, and 4 bases stayed unmatched. This CDR3 contains 13 residues. The CDR3 DNA reads as TGTGCCAGCAGTCCCGGACAGGGCTATGGCTACACCTTC. Translated: CASSPGQGYGYTF.

The V and J genes are TRBV20-1 and TRBJ2-5; D remains unclear. V lost 3 bases and J lost 2, with 16 bases in between. Germline V gives CDR1 DFQATT, CDR2 SNEGSKA (reference sequence). There are 15 residues in the CDR3. As DNA, the CDR3 is TGCAGTGCTAGCCCCGGAGCGTTCCTACAAGAGACCCAGTACTTC. The encoded protein is CSASPGAFLQETQYF.

The V gene is TRBV29-1, the J gene TRBJ2-2; TRBD2 aligns across 12 bases. The trim removed 4 bases at V and 4 bases at J, leaving 4 bases unmatched. The CDR3 has 15 residues. The germline V gene encodes CDR1 SQVTM and CDR2 ANQGSEA. The CDR3 DNA sequence: TGCAGCGTTGGGACTAGCGGGGAGAGCACCGGGGAGCTGTTTTTT. Protein product: CSVGTSGESTGELFF.

This clonotype came up a few times. The rearrangement uses TRBV7-9 and TRBJ1-5, with 12 bases identical to TRBD1. V gave up 5 bases and J gave up 3 bases; unmatched junction bases: 2. The CDR3 covers 15 residues. CDR1 is SEHNR and CDR2 is FQNEAQ in the germline V gene (reference sequence). The DNA of the CDR3 is TGTGCCAGCAGCCCGGGACAGGGGGCCAATCAGCCCCAGCATTTT. This translates into CASSPGQGANQPQHF.

V and J are TRBV6-5 and TRBJ1-1; TRBD1 matches at 9 bases. Germline V gene data show CDR1 as MNHEY and CDR2 as SVGAGI. The CDR3 totals 17 residues. Trimming took 0 bases from V and 0 from J; bases not matched to a gene: 5. CDR3 protein: CASSYSIGQGMNTEAFF. The CDR3 coding sequence is TGTGCCAGCAGTTACTCCATTGGACAGGGGATGAACACTGAAGCTTTCTTT.

The chain uses TRBV18 and TRBJ1-2; D is ambiguous. V dropped 8 bases and J dropped 4 bases, with 11 bases sitting between them. Germline V gene sequence: CDR1 KGHSH, CDR2 LQKENI. The CDR3 sequence is 12 residues long. The CDR3 region has the DNA TGTGCCAGCGTCCGGACGTCCTATGGCTACACCTTC. Translated, it gives CASVRTSYGYTF.

This clonotype occurred once. V usage is TRBV7-3 and J usage is TRBJ2-3; no definite D call. Germline V lookup: CDR1 SGHTA, CDR2 FQGTGA. V dropped 5 bases and J dropped 6 bases, with 12 bases sitting between them. The CDR3 spans 13 residues. In DNA, the CDR3 is TGTGCCAGCAGCCCTACCCATGGGGATACGCAGTATTTT. It specifies CASSPTHGDTQYF.

V usage is TRBV9 and J usage is TRBJ1-1; D not resolved. The CDR3 has 15 amino acids. V was shortened by 0 bases and J by 3 bases, with 12 bases between the two germline ends. CDR1 is SGDLS and CDR2 is YYNGEE in the germline V gene. The CDR3 reads CASSVGIGYYTEAFF. CDR3 nucleotides: TGTGCCAGCAGCGTAGGTATAGGATATTACACTGAAGCTTTCTTT.

This rearrangement joins TRBV5-1 to TRBJ2-5; 10 nucleotides align to TRBD1. Germline CDR1 is SGHRS and CDR2 is YFSETQ. J was trimmed by 2 bases and V by 4 bases; bases with no gene match: 8. The CDR3 length is 16 residues. The CDR3 loop reads CASSPGDRGKQETQYF. As DNA, the CDR3 is TGCGCCAGCAGCCCAGGGGACAGGGGAAAACAAGAGACCCAGTACTTC.

This sequence joins TRBV9 and TRBJ1-4; 7 nucleotides align to TRBD1. CDR1 SGDLS and CDR2 YYNGEE come from the germline V gene. CDR3 size: 16 residues. Germline trimming cut 0 bases from V and 6 bases from J; bases unmatched to any gene: 8. The CDR3 DNA reads as TGTGCCAGCAGCGTAGGAAGACAGGGAATGTATGAAAAACTGTTTTTT. It is translated as CASSVGRQGMYEKLFF. The whole variable domain, filled in from reference TRBV9 and TRBJ1-4, reads DSGVTQTPKHLITATGQRVTLRCSPRSGDLSVYWYQQSLDQGLQFLIQYYNGEERAKGNILERFSAQQFPDLHSELNLSSLELGDSALYFCASSVGRQGMYEKLFFGSGTQLSVL.

This chain links TRBV5-1 with TRBJ2-1; 7 positions agree with TRBD2. The V segment lost 3 bases and the J segment 3 bases; nucleotides outside the gene matches: 6. Germline lookup yields CDR1 SGHRS and CDR2 YFSETQ. This CDR3 spans 15 amino acids. In DNA, the CDR3 is TGCGCCAGCAGCTACGGGACTACCAACTACAATGAGCAGTTCTTC. It encodes CASSYGTTNYNEQFF.

In DNA form, the CDR3 reads TGTGCCAGCAGTTCCCTTCGGGCAGGGGAGACTGAAGCTTTCTTT. Translation gives CASSSLRAGETEAFF. The genes are TRBV12-3 or TRBV12-4 and TRBJ1-1; the D gene is possibly TRBD1 (6 bases). This CDR3 is built from 15 residues. The V end lost 4 bases, the J end lost 5 bases, and 17 bases lay between the germline ends.

This clonotype appeared a few times. The chain couples TRBV7-9 to TRBJ1-2, with 8 nucleotides matching TRBD1. CDR1 SEHNR and CDR2 FQNEAQ come from the germline V gene (reference sequence). The CDR3 runs 16 residues. V lost 3 bases and J lost 5; bases outside the gene matches: 11. CDR3 DNA sequence: TGTGCCAGCAGCTTTGAGACAGGGGCGGATTTTTATGGCTACACCTTC. Protein: CASSFETGADFYGYTF. The full variable domain, rest sourced from reference TRBV7-9 and TRBJ1-2, is DTGVSQNPRHKITKRGQNVTFRCDPISEHNRLYWYRQTLGQGPEFLTYFQNEAQLEKSRLLSDRFSAERPKGSFSTLEIQRTEQGDSAMYLCASSFETGADFYGYTFGSGTRLTVV.

The gene calls are TRBV18 and TRBJ1-1, with a possible D match to TRBD1 (6 bases). The V gene's germline CDR1 is KGHSH and CDR2 LQKENI. The CDR3 has 12 residues. The V gene lost 5 bases and the J gene lost 5 bases, with 9 bases spanning the gap. The CDR3 coding sequence is TGTGCCAGCTCATCAGGGGCTACTGAAGCTTTCTTT. Protein sequence: CASSSGATEAFF.

V and J are TRBV24-1 and TRBJ1-2; tentatively, D is TRBD1 (5 bases). This CDR3 region has 15 residues. The V gene lost 3 bases and the J gene lost 3 bases, with 13 bases spanning the gap. Germline CDR1 reads KGHDR; CDR2 reads SFDVKD. DNA of the CDR3: TGTGCCACCAGTGATGGCTCATTGGGGGACTATGGCTACACCTTC. This codes for CATSDGSLGDYGYTF.

The sample holds a few counts of this clonotype. This chain joins TRBV5-1 and TRBJ1-1; D gene uncertain. Trimming cost V 4 bases and J 5 bases, with 9 bases left between them. CDR1 is SGHRS, CDR2 YFSETQ, per germline. The CDR3 is made up of 12 amino acids. CDR3 sequence reads: CASSRIETEAFF. CDR3 nucleotide sequence: TGCGCCAGCAGCCGGATTGAGACTGAAGCTTTCTTT.

CDR3 DNA: TGTGCCAGCAGTTTGTCACCTGTCGGGAACTATGGCTACACCTTC. It encodes CASSLSPVGNYGYTF. The chain uses TRBV12-3 or TRBV12-4 and TRBJ1-2; D is ambiguous. This CDR3 has 15 amino acids. Between the trimmed V and J ends, which lost 3 bases and 2 bases, there was a span of 13 bases.

The chain carries TRBV25-1 and TRBJ1-1; D may be TRBD1 (5 bases). V was clipped by 2 bases and J by 4 bases, with 14 bases between them. CDR1 is MGHDK and CDR2 is SYGVNS in the germline V gene. The CDR3 has 15 amino acids. DNA for the CDR3: TGTGCCAGCAGTGAACCTCAGGCGGGGGGCACTGAAGCTTTCTTT. Translation: CASSEPQAGGTEAFF.

The rearrangement links TRBV3-1 to TRBJ2-2; D remains ambiguous. This CDR3 spans 17 amino acids. The germline V gene has CDR1 LGHDT and CDR2 YNNKEL (reference sequence). Trimming removed 0 bases at V and 4 bases at J, with 15 bases between. The CDR3 loop reads CASSQDQDGLFTGELFF. The CDR3 DNA reads as TGTGCCAGCAGCCAAGATCAGGACGGATTATTCACCGGGGAGCTGTTTTTT.

The chain is built from TRBV5-6 and TRBJ2-7; 7 nucleotides agree with TRBD2. The junction had 11 bases not matched to a gene; V was cut back by 2 bases and J by 3 bases. Germline V gives CDR1 SGHDT, CDR2 YYEEEE. This CDR3 is 16 amino acids long. In nucleotides, the CDR3 is TGTGCCAGCAGCTTACTCCGTAGCGGGTCCATCTACGAGCAGTACTTC. This gives the protein CASSLLRSGSIYEQYF.

This clonotype was seen more than once but under ten times. V and J are TRBV24-1 and TRBJ2-5; D call uncertain. The CDR3 is 12 residues long. From germline, CDR1 is KGHDR and CDR2 SFDVKD. V shed 5 bases and J shed 3 bases, with 6 bases lying between them. The CDR3 sequence: CATSAAKETQYF. For the CDR3, the DNA is TGTGCCACCAGTGCAGCGAAAGAGACCCAGTACTTC.